The rows below give T cell receptor beta chains drawn from one sample of a study of T cell clonotyping in hematopoietic cell transplantation. Here immunoSEQ multiplex PCR was the method, and the copy in TCRdb shows in-frame clones only, minus some. The sample lists some 13,000 clones, 80% to 85% occurring once. The starting material was peripheral blood mononuclear cells, obtained before stem cell transplant. These receptors were obtained from a man in his sixties with acute myeloid leukemia. Some clones in this sample may be carry-over from other donors' samples. Each CDR3 is given with its conserved first and last residue. D genes are given only for firm matches. Expanded clones get a size class; other rows say once, few or many, or leave the size out.

D	size	V	J	DNA	CDR3
-	-	TRBV11-2	TRBJ2-3	TGTGCCAGCAGCCCTGTCTTTGGTACGCAGTATTTT	CASSPVFGTQYF
-	-	TRBV7-2	TRBJ2-4	TGTGCCAGCAGCTTTAGGATTGGCATTCAGTACTTC	CASSFRIGIQYF
TRBD1	-	TRBV5-1	TRBJ1-1	TGCGCCAGCAGCTTGGTAACGGGACAGGGCATTGAAGCTTTCTTT	CASSLVTGQGIEAFF
TRBD1	-	TRBV6-6	TRBJ1-1	TGTGCCAGCAGGTCAGGGGGTTATACTGAAGCTTTCTTT	CASRSGGYTEAFF
-	-	TRBV2	TRBJ1-1	TGTGCCAGCAGTGCCCCACCCATGAACACTGAAGCTTTCTTT	CASSAPPMNTEAFF
-	-	TRBV5-6	TRBJ2-3	TGTGCCAGCAGCTTGGGCATAAGCACAGATACGCAGTATTTT	CASSLGISTDTQYF
-	-	TRBV7-9	TRBJ2-7	TGTGCCAGCAGCTTGATGGGGGGTGGGGCTCGGATCTACGAGCAGTACTTC	CASSLMGGGARIYEQYF
TRBD1	once	TRBV25-1	TRBJ1-3	TGTGCCAGCAGTGAAATGACCGGGACAGGGTTCTCTGGAAACACCATATATTTT	CASSEMTGTGFSGNTIYF
-	-	TRBV11-3	TRBJ2-1	TGTGCCAGCAGCTTGGGCAGGAATGAGCAGTTCTTC	CASSLGRNEQFF
-	-	TRBV5-1	TRBJ2-7	TGCGCCAGCAGGACGGAAGCCTACGAGCAGTACTTC	CASRTEAYEQYF
-	-	TRBV7-2	TRBJ1-1	TGTGCCAGCAGCTTAGTTTCAGAGCCGAACACTGAAGCTTTCTTT	CASSLVSEPNTEAFF
TRBD1	-	TRBV27	TRBJ1-1	TGTGCCTCCGGGACAGGGGGCGCGGGGGGTGTGAACACTGAAGCTTTCTTT	CASGTGGAGGVNTEAFF
TRBD1	-	TRBV5-1	TRBJ1-4	TGCGCCAGCAGCCTCGGGACAGGGGGTAATGAAAAACTGTTTTTT	CASSLGTGGNEKLFF
-	once	TRBV7-9	TRBJ2-1	TGTGCCAGCAGCTCAGAACAGGGATCCCACAATGAGCAGTTCTTC	CASSSEQGSHNEQFF
-	few	TRBV7-9	TRBJ1-2	TGTGCCAGCAGCTTAGAACGGTATCTAAGCGGCTACACCTTC	CASSLERYLSGYTF
TRBD1	-	TRBV10-2	TRBJ1-2	TGCGCCAGCAGCGACAATAAGGGGACAGCTAACTATGGCTACACCTTC	CASSDNKGTANYGYTF
-	few	TRBV9	TRBJ2-5	TGTGCCAGCAGCGTGAGTAGGGGCCGGGAGACCCAGTACTTC	CASSVSRGRETQYF
-	-	TRBV19	TRBJ2-7	TGTGCCAGTAGTATGGGGAACGAGCAGTACTTC	CASSMGNEQYF
TRBD1	-	TRBV5-4	TRBJ1-1	TGTGCCAGCAGCTTGCAGGCAGGGGGGACGAACACTGAAGCTTTCTTT	CASSLQAGGTNTEAFF
-	-	TRBV30	TRBJ1-4	TGTGCCTGGAGTGTACGTGCAGCTAATGAAAAACTGTTTTTT	CAWSVRAANEKLFF
-	-	TRBV27	TRBJ1-1	TGTGCCAGCAGCCTTGGCTACCCGAACACTGAAGCTTTCTTT	CASSLGYPNTEAFF
-	-	TRBV7-2	TRBJ1-5	TGTGCCAGCAGCCTCAGGCGGGGTCAGCCCCAGCATTTT	CASSLRRGQPQHF
TRBD1	-	TRBV9	TRBJ2-2	TGTGCCAGCAGCGTCACAGGGGGCAGTGGCGGGGAGCTGTTTTTT	CASSVTGGSGGELFF
-	-	TRBV7-2	TRBJ2-7	TGTGCCAGCAGCAGCGGAAGCCTCTCCTACGAGCAGTACTTC	CASSSGSLSYEQYF
-	-	TRBV28	TRBJ1-5	TGTGCCAGCAGTCTGTTCGGTGGGCGGACCCCCAATCAGCCCCAGCATTTT	CASSLFGGRTPNQPQHF
TRBD1	-	TRBV27	TRBJ1-2	TGTGCCAGCAGTCAAGGACAGGGGCTCTATGGCTACACCTTC	CASSQGQGLYGYTF
TRBD2	-	TRBV5-1	TRBJ2-1	TGCGCCAGCAGCTTGGATTTCGGGGGGGCCTACAATGAGCAGTTCTTC	CASSLDFGGAYNEQFF
-	-	TRBV5-1	TRBJ2-5	TGCGCCAGCAGCTCGGGACACTTCCAAGAGACCCAGTACTTC	CASSSGHFQETQYF
-	-	TRBV7-8	TRBJ2-7	TGTGCCAGCAGCATAAACAGGGTGAAGAGCTACGAGCAGTACTTC	CASSINRVKSYEQYF
-	-	TRBV6-5	TRBJ1-2	TGTGCCAGCACCCAGATGGCACGAGCCCAAGGGTTCGAATTCTTC	CASTQMARAQGFEFF
-	medium-sized	TRBV5-1	TRBJ1-2	TGCGCCAGCAGCTTGGCGAGAAATAATCTAGATGGCTACACCTTC	CASSLARNNLDGYTF
-	-	TRBV30	TRBJ2-3	TGTGCCTGGAGCAGGGTAGTGGGTACGCAGTATTTT	CAWSRVVGTQYF
TRBD1	-	TRBV27	TRBJ1-2	TGTGCCAGCAGTTCACAGGGGGGTGGCTACACCTTC	CASSSQGGGYTF
-	once	TRBV4-1	TRBJ2-7	TGCGCCAGCAGCCTAGAGGCAACCCCCTACGAGCAGTACTTC	CASSLEATPYEQYF
TRBD1	-	TRBV2	TRBJ1-5	TGTGCCGTAGCACAGTGGACAGGGGGTCAGCCCCAGCATTTT	CAVAQWTGGQPQHF
TRBD1	-	TRBV2	TRBJ2-2	TGTGCCAGCAGTGAATTTCTTGGACAGGGCACCGGGGAGCTGTTTTTT	CASSEFLGQGTGELFF
-	-	TRBV4-1	TRBJ1-2	TGCGCCAGCAGCCAAGATTATTCAGGGAGAGGTGGCTACACCTTC	CASSQDYSGRGGYTF
-	-	TRBV4-1	TRBJ1-2	TGCGCCAGCAGCCAAGATTCGGGGGACTCCTATGGCTACACCTTC	CASSQDSGDSYGYTF
-	-	TRBV9	TRBJ2-1	TGTGCCAGCAGCGTAGGCTTGGAGGGGGCTTCATCCTACAATGAGCAGTTCTTC	CASSVGLEGASSYNEQFF
-	-	TRBV5-6	TRBJ2-7	TGTGCCAGCAGCTTGACCGGGGACGAGCAGTACTTC	CASSLTGDEQYF
TRBD2	-	TRBV15	TRBJ2-4	TGCGGTACCGGACTAGCGGGGGGGGAAAACATTCAGTACTTC	CGTGLAGGENIQYF
TRBD1	-	TRBV4-2	TRBJ1-2	TGTGCCAGCAGCCAGCCGACAGGGGGCCAGGGCTATGGCTACACCTTC	CASSQPTGGQGYGYTF